This section outlines one T cell receptor (beta chain) sequence together with its context. These data come from a study of blood T cell repertoires in COVID-19. Across the whole study: The United States, Italy and Spain provided the acute and convalescent COVID-19 samples. The cDNA or gDNA used as material had been derived from T cells, B-cell-depleted T cells, or PBMCs.

The CDR3 runs 17 residues. CDR1 and CDR2 from the germline V gene are SGHVS and FNYEAQ. V dropped 0 bases and J dropped 2 bases, with 17 bases sitting between them. Participant ages covered about 18 to 90 years across about two dozen US areas. Donors of Cohort 3 who recovered were those that had two negative PCRs, clearance, or symptom resolution. Generated by immunoSEQ multiplex PCR, the TCRdb table keeps only in-frame clones and is missing some. The table has fewer than 350,000 clones, roughly 88% seen once; the top ten hold 2.2%. The chain has TRBV7-6 and TRBJ2-7; D is perhaps TRBD2 (7 bases). This sequence was found in a man aged 25 to 40 who had recovered from COVID-19. The sequenced sample was PBMCs or T cells enriched from blood (not recorded which). The CDR3 sequence is CASSLAGRGPQTYEQYF. CDR3 in DNA: TGTGCCAGCAGCTTAGCGGGGCGGGGGCCCCAAACCTACGAGCAGTACTTC. Using reference TRBV7-6 and TRBJ2-7 for the parts outside the CDR3, the full variable domain is GAGVSQSPRYKVTKRGQDVALRCDPISGHVSLYWYRQALGQGPEFLTYFNYEAQQDKSGLPNDRFSAERPEGSISTLTIQRTEQRDSAMYRCASSLAGRGPQTYEQYFGPGTRLTVT.